One and the same sample provided the 26 T cell receptor beta chains below, sequenced in a study of shared clonotypes between healthy human individuals. Measured with immunoSEQ multiplex PCR; TCRdb has only the in-frame clones, and not every one. Here the sample spans under 2.5 million clones, about nine tenths being singletons. The sequenced sample consisted of naive CD4+ T cells from PBMCs. The subset denotes: CD45RA+ positively selected. The receptors shown here come from a man younger than 35 in good health. Some clones in this sample may be carry-over from other donors' samples.

The chain employs TRBV6-6 and TRBJ2-5, with TRBD2 matching 7 bases. The V segment lost 6 bases and the J segment 4 bases; nucleotides outside the gene matches: 5. This CDR3 spans 13 amino acids. Germline V lookup: CDR1 MNHNY, CDR2 SVGAGI (reference sequence). The CDR3 region is CASRLLAIETQYF. CDR3 DNA sequence: TGTGCCAGCAGGTTACTAGCGATAGAGACCCAGTACTTC.

The chain combines TRBV28 with TRBJ2-7; 10 bases match TRBD2. The trim removed 6 bases at V and 2 bases at J, leaving 7 bases unmatched. CDR3 length: 15 residues. Looked up from germline, CDR1 is MDHEN and CDR2 is SYDVKM. The CDR3 nucleotides read TGTGCCAGCAGGACCTCTAGCGGGAGAACCTACGAGCAGTACTTC. Its protein product is CASRTSSGRTYEQYF. The variable domain in full, with the rest retrieved from reference TRBV28 and TRBJ2-7, is DVKVTQSSRYLVKRTGEKVFLECVQDMDHENMFWYRQDPGLGLRLIYFSYDVKMKEKGDIPEGYSVSREKKERFSLILESASTNQTSMYLCASRTSSGRTYEQYFGPGTRLTVT.

The chain combines TRBV11-3 with TRBJ2-1; TRBD2 agrees at 7 bases. CDR3 size: 14 residues. The J segment lost 6 bases and the V segment lost 5 bases, leaving 7 bases of the junction unmatched. Looked up from germline, CDR1 is SGHNT and CDR2 is YENEEA. This chain's CDR3 is CASSPGGGLNEQFF. The CDR3 DNA reads TGTGCCAGCAGCCCGGGGGGAGGCCTCAATGAGCAGTTCTTC.

In regard to this clone: Within the sample, other DNA sequences also encode this same CDR3. V usage is TRBV5-1 and J usage is TRBJ2-7; D might be TRBD1 (6 bases). V was trimmed by 0 bases and J by 5 bases, leaving 9 bases between them. Germline V lookup: CDR1 SGHRS, CDR2 YFSETQ. This CDR3 comprises 13 residues. The CDR3 region is CASSLDRVDEQYF. In DNA form, the CDR3 reads TGCGCCAGCAGCTTGGACAGGGTGGACGAGCAGTACTTC.

The chain has TRBV19 and TRBJ2-2; a weak D match, TRBD1 (6 bases). Looked up from germline, CDR1 is LNHDA and CDR2 is SQIVND (reference sequence). The CDR3 totals 15 residues. Deletions cut 6 bases from V and 0 bases from J, with 11 bases between. CDR3 coding DNA: TGTGCCAGTAGGGCAGGGGAGACGAACACCGGGGAGCTGTTTTTT. Encoded protein: CASRAGETNTGELFF.

The chain recombines TRBV30 with TRBJ2-7; possible D gene TRBD2, 6 bases. CDR1 and CDR2 from the germline V gene are GTSNPN and SVGIG (reference sequence). The ends were cut back, 7 bases at V and 3 bases at J, with 13 bases in the middle. The CDR3 contains 12 residues. CDR3 in amino acids: CAFGTYNYEQYF. The CDR3 nucleotides are TGTGCCTTTGGGACTTATAACTACGAGCAGTACTTC.

This chain connects TRBV18 to TRBJ2-5; TRBD1 agrees at 8 bases. The CDR3 contains 15 residues. The V segment lost 5 bases and the J segment 2 bases; nucleotides outside the gene matches: 7. CDR1 and CDR2 (germline): KGHSH, LQKENI. The CDR3 is CASSAQGAQQETQYF. CDR3 DNA: TGTGCCAGCTCAGCCCAGGGGGCACAACAAGAGACCCAGTACTTC.

The chain couples TRBV13 to TRBJ1-3; no clear D. Germline CDR1 reads PRHDT; CDR2 reads FYEKMQ (reference sequence). This CDR3 has 14 amino acids. V lost 5 bases to trimming and J lost 2 bases, with 10 bases between them. For the CDR3, the DNA is TGTGCCAGCAGCGACTCGGGTACTGGAAACACCATATATTTT. This sequence encodes CASSDSGTGNTIYF.

The V and J genes are TRBV18 and TRBJ2-5; 11 bases are shared with TRBD1. Germline V gene lookup returns CDR1 KGHSH and CDR2 LQKENI. V shed 5 bases, J shed 4 bases, and the junction held 9 bases outside the gene matches. The CDR3 is 16 amino acids. CDR3 amino acids: CASSVGQGAMGETQYF. CDR3 DNA: TGTGCCAGCTCAGTCGGACAGGGGGCTATGGGAGAGACCCAGTACTTC.

Notes on this clone: The junction differs from germline at one of its ends, possibly a read error. The chain couples TRBV6-5 to TRBJ1-2; no reliable D call. The germline gives CDR1 MNHEY, CDR2 SVGAGI. The CDR3 loop spans 10 amino acids. The CDR3 DNA is TGTGCCAGCAGCTACTATGGCTACACCTTC. This codes for CASSYYGYTF.

This sequence joins TRBV10-3 and TRBJ1-5; D perhaps matches TRBD1 (5 bases). Germline V lookup: CDR1 ENHRY, CDR2 SYGVKD. Trimming cost V 11 bases and J 0 bases, with 14 bases left between them. The CDR3 covers 14 residues. The CDR3 nucleotides read TGTGCCTCCGGGGGGGGGTATAGCAATCAGCCCCAGCATTTT. It encodes CASGGGYSNQPQHF.

This sequence joins TRBV27 and TRBJ1-2, with TRBD1 matching 8 bases. This CDR3 region has 14 residues. Trimming cost V 4 bases and J 7 bases; bases outside gene matches: 8. Germline V CDR1 and CDR2: MNHEY, SMNVEV (reference sequence). As DNA, the CDR3 is TGTGCCAGCAGTTCTGCAGGGGGCCCGGGTGGCTACACCTTC. Translating it yields CASSSAGGPGGYTF.

The V call is TRBV5-6, the J call TRBJ1-1; no firm D call. This CDR3 is built from 15 residues. CDR1 is SGHDT and CDR2 is YYEEEE in the germline V gene. Trimming removed 1 base at V and 5 bases at J, with 15 bases between. The CDR3 bases are TGTGCCAGCAGCTTGTTCGAGGCCCCGAGGACTGAAGCTTTCTTT. Its protein product is CASSLFEAPRTEAFF.

The genes are TRBV28 and TRBJ2-5; 9 positions match TRBD2. Germline assignment: CDR1 MDHEN and CDR2 SYDVKM. Trimming at V came to 4 bases and at J to 5 bases, leaving 11 bases not matched to a gene. CDR3 length: 16 amino acids. CDR3 nucleotides: TGTGCCAGCAGTTCCCCAGTAGCGGGAGTCCGGGAGACCCAGTACTTC. Residues: CASSSPVAGVRETQYF.

For this clone: At one of its ends the junction is not consistent with the germline gene, which may arise from a read error. The chain couples TRBV11-2 to TRBJ2-1; D is unresolved. Germline lookup yields CDR1 SGHAT and CDR2 FQNNGV. The CDR3 runs to 16 residues. The CDR3: CASSPLYPSDPSGRVF. The CDR3 DNA sequence: TGTGCCAGCAGCCCATTATATCCGTCCGACCCTTCGGGTAGGGTCTTC.

CDR3 sequence (DNA): TGCGCCAGCAGCCAATCACCCGGCAGGGCATTGGAGGAGCAGTTCTTC. Protein: CASSQSPGRALEEQFF. The gene calls are TRBV4-1 and TRBJ2-1; a possible D gene is TRBD1 (5 bases). The length of the CDR3 is 16 residues. The germline gives CDR1 MGHRA, CDR2 YSYEKL. Trimming took 2 bases from V and 10 from J, leaving 21 bases between them.

The chain carries TRBV28 and TRBJ2-4, with D unclear. V was shortened by 4 bases and J by 7 bases, with 11 bases between the two germline ends. CDR1 is MDHEN, CDR2 SYDVKM, per germline. This CDR3 has 13 residues. The CDR3 coding sequence is TGTGCCAGCAGTTCCCCCTTTAGGAACATTCAGTACTTC. As protein: CASSSPFRNIQYF.

The genes are TRBV5-4 and TRBJ2-7; perhaps D is TRBD1 or TRBD2 (5 bases each). V was cut by 3 bases and J by 6 bases, with 13 bases left in between. Germline assignment: CDR1 SGHNT and CDR2 YYREEE (reference sequence). There are 13 residues in the CDR3. The DNA for the CDR3 is TGTGCCAGCAGCTCGATCCAGGGACGCGAGCAGTACTTC. This codes for CASSSIQGREQYF.

V is TRBV7-3 and J is TRBJ2-7; TRBD1 aligns across 8 bases. Germline CDR1 is SGHTA and CDR2 is FQGTGA. V lost 5 bases and J lost 3; bases outside the gene matches: 6. The length of the CDR3 is 14 residues. The DNA of the CDR3 is TGTGCCAGCAGCCTTGTCGGACAGGGCTACGAGCAGTACTTC. Its protein product is CASSLVGQGYEQYF.

J is TRBJ2-2 and V is TRBV28; 8 nucleotides line up with TRBD1. This CDR3 has 15 amino acids. V lost 7 bases, J lost 6 bases, and 10 bases stayed unmatched. CDR1 is MDHEN, CDR2 SYDVKM, per germline. The CDR3 nucleotides are TGTGCCAGCAAGGTCAGGGACAGGCCCGCCGGGGAGCTGTTTTTT. This gives the protein CASKVRDRPAGELFF.

A note on this clone: The sample contains more than one DNA sequence encoding this CDR3. The chain couples TRBV2 to TRBJ1-1; D gene uncertain. The CDR3 has 13 residues. V was cut by 6 bases and J by 0 bases, with 8 bases left in between. The germline CDR1 and CDR2 sequences are SNHLY and FYNNEI. This chain's CDR3 is CASSAEMNTEAFF. CDR3 nucleotides: TGTGCCAGCAGCGCGGAAATGAACACTGAAGCTTTCTTT.

About this clone: Other DNA sequences from this sample encode an identical CDR3 as well. The V gene is TRBV5-1, the J gene TRBJ2-5; D is tentatively TRBD1 or TRBD2 (6 bases each). The V end was cut by 0 bases, the J end by 4 bases, with 7 bases between. Germline assignment: CDR1 SGHRS and CDR2 YFSETQ. This CDR3 region has 13 residues. CDR3 residues: CASSLAGAETQYF. In nucleotides, the CDR3 is TGCGCCAGCAGCTTGGCGGGGGCAGAGACCCAGTACTTC.

The J gene is TRBJ1-5, the V gene TRBV4-1; possibly TRBD1 for D (6 bases). The CDR3 has 16 amino acids. In germline, CDR1 is MGHRA, CDR2 YSYEKL. V was clipped by 3 bases and J by 9 bases, with 21 bases between them. CDR3 nucleotide sequence: TGCGCCAGCAGCCACCCGGGGGCAGGGGCCAGGGGGCCCCAGCATTTT. This codes for CASSHPGAGARGPQHF.

The rearrangement joins TRBV28 to TRBJ1-2; D is ambiguous. The CDR3 length is 15 residues. Trimming pared 1 base from V and 0 bases from J, leaving 9 bases between. Germline assignment: CDR1 MDHEN and CDR2 SYDVKM. The CDR3 bases are TGTGCCAGCAGTTTATTGGGTAGCTCTAACTATGGCTACACCTTC. This gives the protein CASSLLGSSNYGYTF.

The chain employs TRBV5-1 and TRBJ1-4, with a tentative D call TRBD1 (6 bases). Germline-derived CDR1 and CDR2 are SGHRS and YFSETQ. CDR3 length: 15 amino acids. V was clipped by 7 bases and J by 6 bases, with 19 bases between them. This chain's CDR3 is CASRSWGGRDEKLFF. CDR3 bases: TGCGCCAGCCGCTCCTGGGGGGGGCGGGATGAAAAACTGTTTTTT.

The rearrangement links TRBV30 to TRBJ1-3; 8 bases line up with TRBD2. The J call is in doubt because the DNA end fits TRBJ2-2 better. The CDR3 runs to 14 residues. Per the germline V gene, CDR1 is GTSNPN and CDR2 is SVGIG (reference sequence). CDR3 in DNA: TGTGCCTGGACCAGCGGGAGCTACACCGGGGAGCTGTTTTTT. Residues: CAWTSGSYTGELFF.